Each of the 19 T cell receptor beta chains below was sequenced from the same sample in a study of blood T cells in healthy people across ages. Primers used in a second PCR of about 7 to 12 cycles were a sample-barcoded 5' primer and a J-beta primer mix. Via MiXCR, TCRdb re-called the 5' RACE reads, giving one row per CDR3 protein. Of hundreds of thousands of distinct CDR3 sequences listed, around 24% are singletons. These data are also associated with another study on T cells of mothers and their children.

Sequences were obtained from blood. The receptors stem from a boy younger than 18 in good health.

This clonotype was seen only a few times. The V gene is TRBV9, the J gene TRBJ2-1; D gene unclear. TRBJ2-7 matches the DNA end more closely, so the J call is doubtful. CDR3 length equals 13 residues. Germline CDR1 SGDLS, CDR2 YYNGEE. The DNA for the CDR3 is TGTGCCAGCAGCACTGAACAGAGCTACGAGCAGTACTTC. Its protein product is CASSTEQSYEQYF.

This chain links TRBV3-1 with TRBJ2-1; D is unclear. The J call could be wrong; TRBJ2-7 is a better fit for the DNA end. The CDR3 covers 13 residues. Germline values: CDR1 LGHDT, CDR2 YNNKEL (reference sequence). In DNA, the CDR3 is TGTGCCAGCAGCCAAGGGGTTAGCTCCGAGCAGTACTTC. Encoded protein: CASSQGVSSEQYF.

This clonotype has only a few counts. The chain links TRBV6-1 to TRBJ1-6; tentative D call: TRBD1 (5 bases). CDR3 length: 14 amino acids. In germline, CDR1 is MNHNS, CDR2 SASEGT. V lost 7 bases to trimming and J lost 3 bases, with 10 bases between them. In DNA form, the CDR3 reads TGTGCCAGCACGGGGGGATACTATAATTCACCCCTCCACTTT. Its protein is CASTGGYYNSPLHF.

Only a few counts were recorded for this clonotype. The rearrangement uses TRBV4-1 and TRBJ2-7; D unresolved. Per the germline V gene, CDR1 is MGHRA and CDR2 is YSYEKL. The length of the CDR3 is 14 residues. V was cut by 0 bases and J by 0 bases, with 6 bases left in between. This chain's CDR3 is CASSQDRLSYEQYF. CDR3 sequence (DNA): TGCGCCAGCAGCCAAGACCGGCTCTCCTACGAGCAGTACTTC.

The V gene is TRBV7-2, the J gene TRBJ1-1; D is undetermined. This CDR3 is 13 amino acids long. Between the trimmed V and J ends, which lost 1 base and 2 bases, there was a span of 5 bases. The germline V gene encodes CDR1 SGHTA and CDR2 FQGNSA. CDR3 DNA: TGTGCCAGCAGCTTAGGATTCAACACTGAAGCTTTCTTT. Protein sequence: CASSLGFNTEAFF.

This chain links TRBV3-1 with TRBJ1-5; D gene uncertain. CDR1 and CDR2 (germline): LGHDT, YNNKEL (reference sequence). Trimming pared 5 bases from V and 3 bases from J, leaving 11 bases between. The CDR3 has 14 residues. For the CDR3, the DNA is TGTGCCAGCAGCGACCGGGCAATCAATCAGCCCCAGCATTTT. Its translation is CASSDRAINQPQHF.

The chain is built from TRBV4-1 and TRBJ2-2; 12 positions agree with TRBD1. The ends lost 2 bases at V and 9 bases at J; junction bases unmatched: 4. This CDR3 has 15 amino acids. Germline V gives CDR1 MGHRA, CDR2 YSYEKL. CDR3 sequence reads: CASSQPGTGGRELFF. The CDR3, as DNA: TGCGCCAGCAGCCAACCCGGGACAGGGGGCCGGGAGCTGTTTTTT.

In this sample, this clonotype turned up a few times. This chain connects TRBV20-1 to TRBJ1-4; the D is unclear. This CDR3 is 15 amino acids long. The ends were cut back, 3 bases at V and 6 bases at J, with 17 bases in the middle. Germline V lookup: CDR1 DFQATT, CDR2 SNEGSKA (reference sequence). CDR3 region: CSARPVVQKYEKLFF. The CDR3 nucleotides read TGCAGTGCTAGGCCGGTAGTACAGAAGTATGAAAAACTGTTTTTT.

The J gene is TRBJ2-1, the V gene TRBV7-2; D is unclear. Germline CDR1 reads SGHTA; CDR2 reads FQGNSA. CDR3 size: 14 residues. V lost 3 bases and J 7 bases, leaving 13 bases between the germline ends. The CDR3 coding sequence is TGTGCCAGCAGCTTCACGCGACTGGTGAATGAGCAGTTCTTC. Its protein is CASSFTRLVNEQFF.

This chain joins TRBV6-5 and TRBJ1-4; 8 bases are a match to TRBD1. V trimming: 5 bases; J trimming: 6 bases; junction bases outside the gene matches: 8. The CDR3 runs to 15 residues. Looked up from germline, CDR1 is MNHEY and CDR2 is SVGAGI. CDR3 sequence (DNA): TGTGCCAGCAGTGACGCAGGGGGCGGTCATGAAAAACTGTTTTTT. This translates into CASSDAGGGHEKLFF.

The rearrangement links TRBV29-1 to TRBJ1-2; D is perhaps TRBD1 (5 bases). This CDR3 is 13 amino acids long. Per germline, CDR1 SQVTM and CDR2 ANQGSEA. Trimming removed 1 base at V and 4 bases at J, with 10 bases between. CDR3 protein: CSVEVGGIYGYTF. The CDR3 DNA sequence: TGCAGCGTTGAAGTGGGGGGGATCTATGGCTACACCTTC. Using reference TRBV29-1 and TRBJ1-2 for the parts outside the CDR3, the full variable domain is SAVISQKPSRDICQRGTSLTIQCQVDSQVTMMFWYRQQPGQSLTLIATANQGSEATYESGFVIDKFPISRPNLTFSTLTVSNMSPEDSSIYLCSVEVGGIYGYTFGSGTRLTVV.

The genes are TRBV11-2 and TRBJ2-7; 11 positions agree with TRBD1. This CDR3 is 15 amino acids long. J was trimmed by 6 bases and V by 0 bases; bases with no gene match: 4. Germline-derived CDR1 and CDR2 are SGHAT and FQNNGV. CDR3 DNA: TGTGCCAGCAGCTTAGAAAGGGGACAGGGGGTCGAGCAGTACTTC. Its protein product is CASSLERGQGVEQYF.

This chain links TRBV9 with TRBJ2-3, with 9 bases that match TRBD2. The junction had 16 bases not matched to a gene; V was cut back by 4 bases and J by 4 bases. Germline assignment: CDR1 SGDLS and CDR2 YYNGEE. This CDR3 has 18 amino acids. This CDR3 reads CASSPVGFRRGGPDTQYF. Here the CDR3 DNA reads TGTGCCAGCAGCCCCGTAGGATTTCGGCGGGGGGGCCCAGATACGCAGTATTTT.

This clonotype was observed a few times. The rearrangement uses TRBV12-3 or TRBV12-4 and TRBJ1-5, with 7 bases that match TRBD1. This CDR3 is built from 15 residues. V trimming: 6 bases; J trimming: 0 bases; junction bases outside the gene matches: 5. The CDR3 protein is CASRLTGFSNQPQHF. Written as DNA, the CDR3 is TGTGCCAGCAGATTGACAGGGTTTAGCAATCAGCCCCAGCATTTT.

The chain is built from TRBV2 and TRBJ2-5, with 8 bases that match TRBD1. This CDR3 has 13 residues. Trimming took 6 bases from V and 5 from J; bases not matched to a gene: 5. Germline lookup yields CDR1 SNHLY and CDR2 FYNNEI. The DNA of the CDR3 is TGTGCCAGCAGCGCCAGGACAGGGGAGACCCAGTACTTC. Translation gives CASSARTGETQYF.

This clonotype has just a few counts. Written as DNA, the CDR3 is TGTGCCATCAGTGGGCGGCAGATAACCTACGAGCAGTACTTC. Its protein product is CAISGRQITYEQYF. The chain has TRBV10-3 and TRBJ2-7, with D unresolved. CDR3 length equals 14 residues. The V end lost 4 bases, the J end lost 2 bases, and 12 bases lay between the germline ends. Germline V lookup: CDR1 ENHRY, CDR2 SYGVKD.

This sequence joins TRBV10-3 and TRBJ1-1, with D possibly being TRBD1 (5 bases). This CDR3 is 15 amino acids long. Germline CDR1 and CDR2: ENHRY and SYGVKD. V was cut by 2 bases and J by 4 bases, with 14 bases left in between. CDR3 coding DNA: TGTGCCATCAGTGAGCGGAGGGCGGGGGGCACTGAAGCTTTCTTT. As protein: CAISERRAGGTEAFF.

This clonotype has only a few counts. This chain connects TRBV5-1 to TRBJ2-1; TRBD2 might be the D (6 bases). Germline lookup yields CDR1 SGHRS and CDR2 YFSETQ. There are 20 residues in the CDR3. Trimming took 5 bases from V and 4 from J, leaving 31 bases between them. CDR3 sequence: CASSHPGSGRAMFPYNEQFF. CDR3 sequence (DNA): TGCGCCAGCAGTCATCCGGGTAGCGGTAGAGCCATGTTCCCTTACAATGAGCAGTTCTTC. The full variable domain, rest sourced from reference TRBV5-1 and TRBJ2-1, is KAGVTQTPRYLIKTRGQQVTLSCSPISGHRSVSWYQQTPGQGLQFLFEYFSETQRNKGNFPGRFSGRQFSNSRSEMNVSTLELGDSALYLCASSHPGSGRAMFPYNEQFFGPGTRLTVL.

The V call is TRBV3-1, the J call TRBJ2-1; TRBD2 matches 8 bases. TRBJ2-5 matches the DNA end more closely, so the J call is doubtful. Germline V gives CDR1 LGHDT, CDR2 YNNKEL (reference sequence). The CDR3 is 15 amino acids. The CDR3 spells CASSQDSGVGETQYF. For the CDR3, the DNA is TGTGCCAGCAGCCAAGATAGCGGGGTGGGGGAGACCCAGTACTTC.